The clone carrying this T cell receptor (beta chain) is termed hyperexpanded. The sample is drawn from a study of T cells in localized non-small cell lung cancer. The CDR3 loop spans 17 amino acids. Germline V gene sequence: CDR1 SGHNT, CDR2 YENEEA. V was cut by 5 bases and J by 7 bases, with 24 bases left in between. The repertoire was sequenced with immunoSEQ multiplex PCR; TCRdb's copy has only in-frame clones and lacks some. The sample yields about 1,400 clones, about 20% seen once. The TCR originated in an older male donor with stage III squamous cell lung carcinoma. The chain joins TRBV11-3 to TRBJ2-1; possibly TRBD2 for D (5 bases). The source was normal lung tissue next to the tumor, collected before any cancer treatment. The CDR3 region is CASSPLGRTDSGNEQFF. CDR3 bases: TGTGCCAGCAGCCCCCTAGGTCGGACGGACTCTGGGAATGAGCAGTTCTTC.